This note documents a single TCR beta chain sequence. Its antigen is unknown. One base away there is no much larger clone; base qualities are not given. V is cut by 3 bases and J by 7 bases, and the space between the germline ends is 21 bases. CDR1 and CDR2, per the germline V gene, are MDHEN and SYDVKM. CDR3 length: 16 amino acids, cysteine to phenylalanine. Just the 48-base CDR3 DNA is kept, in frame starting at base 1. Whole blood was collected in K2EDTA tubes by collaborating institutions according to the institutions' own protocols. For TCRbeta analysis, collaborators shipped samples as frozen whole blood, isolated PBMCs, or DNA extracted from either of those sample types. This specimen comes from a study of blood T cell repertoires in COVID-19 (TCRdb year 2020). Regarding the study in general: Samples covering the acute and convalescent phases of COVID-19 were provided by collaborators in the United States, Italy and Spain. Deeply sampled blood TCRbeta repertoires from subjects exposed to, actively infected with, or recovered from COVID-19 were included in the dataset. Sample metadata almost always included a de-identified subject ID, COVID-19 status, age in years and sex. A freely available public database, intended as a resource for researchers studying the immune response to SARS-CoV-2, is where the repertoires were released. HLA class I and class II types, where available, came from metadata supplied by the sample provider rather than from assay-based typing. The samples were drawn from two sources: the first 160 participants of the ongoing ImmuneRACE study, and 1,200 or so subjects contributed by 6 global collaborators. The material from the prospective study consisted of cDNA or gDNA derived from T cells, B-cell-depleted T cells, or PBMCs.

TCRbeta CDR3 regions were amplified from genomic DNA by means of the immunoSEQ Assay, a bias-controlled multiplex PCR. Concerning the study's data processing: The number of nucleated cells in each sample was estimated from the amplification of reference gene primers within the assay. To quantify the absolute abundance of each unique TCRbeta CDR3 rearrangement, sequence reads were collapsed and filtered. For each sample, productive Simpson clonality was calculated as the square root of Simpson's diversity index across productive rearrangements. The clones in this table, taken by TCRdb from immuneACCESS, are in-frame only. Not every clone is retained; where verified, under half of the shortfall comes from an unresolved V gene, and the cause of the rest is unknown. V, J and clone size were drawn from that table, and D and trimming were deduced from the DNA. For this sample the table gives tens of thousands of clones, of which 75% to 95% were detected only once. Under 3% of the sample is taken by the ten largest.

What the research found in general, with its limitations: Clinical and demographic metadata were provided uncurated, with the amount varying by source and participant.

The TCR sequence derives from a man aged 55 to 69 with acute or convalescent COVID-19. Sequencing was performed on peripheral blood. The rearranged segments are TRBV28 and TRBJ1-2; the D gene cannot be named for sure. The CDR3 region has the sequence CASSFVQNSGQSGYTF. The bases read TGTGCCAGCAGTTTTGTACAGAATAGTGGTCAAAGTGGCTACACCTTC.